This entry features one T cell receptor beta chain sequence. The sample belongs to a study of T cell changes during pregnancy in multiple sclerosis. Repertoires were generated with immunoSEQ multiplex PCR, while TCRdb's copy carries only in-frame clones and drops some. The data show some 74,000 clones, 92% seen once. This receptor was identified in a female donor with multiple sclerosis, enrolled in a pregnancy study. The material was peripheral blood, obtained before pregnancy.

DNA for the CDR3: TGTGCCAGCAGTGAATGGCAACCTAACTATGGCTACACCTTC. This translates into CASSEWQPNYGYTF. The chain is built from TRBV2 and TRBJ1-2; D uncertain. V gave up 2 bases and J gave up 0 bases, with 7 bases separating them. The germline V gene has CDR1 SNHLY and CDR2 FYNNEI. This CDR3 is built from 14 residues. Using reference TRBV2 and TRBJ1-2 for the parts outside the CDR3, the full variable domain is EPEVTQTPSHQVTQMGQEVILRCVPISNHLYFYWYRQILGQKVEFLVSFYNNEISEKSEIFDDQFSVERPDGSNFTLKIRSTKLEDSAMYFCASSEWQPNYGYTFGSGTRLTVV.